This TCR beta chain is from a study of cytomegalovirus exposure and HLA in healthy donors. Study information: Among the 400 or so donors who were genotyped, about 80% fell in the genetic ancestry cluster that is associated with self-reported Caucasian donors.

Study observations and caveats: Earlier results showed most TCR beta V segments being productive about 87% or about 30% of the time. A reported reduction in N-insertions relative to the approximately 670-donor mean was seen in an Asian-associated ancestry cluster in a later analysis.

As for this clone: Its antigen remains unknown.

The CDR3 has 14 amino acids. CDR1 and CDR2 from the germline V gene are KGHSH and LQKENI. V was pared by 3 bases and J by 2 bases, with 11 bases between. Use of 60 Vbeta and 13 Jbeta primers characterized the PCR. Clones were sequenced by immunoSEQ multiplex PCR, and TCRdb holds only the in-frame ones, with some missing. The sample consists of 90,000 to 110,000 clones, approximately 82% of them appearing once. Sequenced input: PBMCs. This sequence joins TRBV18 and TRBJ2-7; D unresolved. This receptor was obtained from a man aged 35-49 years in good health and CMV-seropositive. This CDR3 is CASSPHPDTYEQYF. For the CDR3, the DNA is TGTGCCAGCTCACCTCATCCAGATACCTACGAGCAGTACTTC.